Each of the 20 T cell receptor beta chains below was sequenced from the same sample in a study of T cells in tumors after PD-1 blockade. Using immunoSEQ multiplex PCR, the repertoire was profiled, and TCRdb retains in-frame clones only, with some absent. The sample contains 45,000 to 60,000 clones, 81% of which appear only once. This sample comprised PBMCs, obtained before anti-PD-1 treatment. The receptors were gathered from a human donor with basal cell carcinoma.

This chain connects TRBV7-8 to TRBJ2-1; a weak D match, TRBD1 (5 bases). The CDR3 covers 15 residues. The V end lost 5 bases, the J end lost 0 bases, and 11 bases lay between the germline ends. Germline CDR1 is SGHVS and CDR2 is FQNEAQ. In DNA form, the CDR3 reads TGTGCCAGCAGCCGAGGACAAAGCTCCTACAATGAGCAGTTCTTC. Translation gives CASSRGQSSYNEQFF.

The chain employs TRBV29-1 and TRBJ1-1; TRBD1 matches at 9 bases. Germline lookup yields CDR1 SQVTM and CDR2 ANQGSEA. The ends lost 7 bases at V and 5 bases at J; junction bases unmatched: 8. The CDR3 runs 13 residues. The CDR3 DNA is TGCAGCGCTCCCCCGGACAGGGGTACTGAAGCTTTCTTT. Translated, it gives CSAPPDRGTEAFF.

This clone was observed a single time. J is TRBJ2-1 and V is TRBV6-9; no firm D call. Trimming left V 3 bases short and J 8 bases short, with 14 bases between. This CDR3 is built from 14 residues. CDR1 MNHGY and CDR2 SVAAGI come from the germline V gene. CDR3 sequence: CASSYPHLLDEQFF. The CDR3 bases are TGTGCCAGCAGTTACCCCCATCTCCTCGATGAGCAGTTCTTC.

The J gene is TRBJ2-2, the V gene TRBV2, with 13 bases lining up with TRBD2. Germline CDR1 and CDR2: SNHLY and FYNNEI. Trimming removed 5 bases from V and 7 bases from J; junction bases left unmatched: 7. This CDR3 region has 16 residues. CDR3 protein: CASSFTSGGASGELFF. As DNA, the CDR3 is TGTGCCAGCAGTTTCACTAGCGGGGGGGCGAGCGGGGAGCTGTTTTTT.

A single count supports this clone. This sequence joins TRBV24-1 and TRBJ2-7, with 7 nucleotides matching TRBD1. J gave up 6 bases and V 8 bases, and 9 bases lay outside the gene matches. Germline V CDR1 and CDR2: KGHDR, SFDVKD. The CDR3 is 13 amino acids. In nucleotides, the CDR3 is TGTGCCACCAACCTTACGGGACAGCCCGAGCAGTACTTC. Translated, it gives CATNLTGQPEQYF.

This clone appeared a single time. The chain couples TRBV19 to TRBJ1-5, with a weak D call TRBD1 (6 bases). Germline V gene lookup returns CDR1 LNHDA and CDR2 SQIVND (reference sequence). V lost 7 bases and J 0 bases, leaving 28 bases between the germline ends. CDR3 size: 20 residues. DNA for the CDR3: TGTGCCAGTAACAGTCGGAAACAGGGTTGGAACCTGAATAGCAATCAGCCCCAGCATTTT. Its translation is CASNSRKQGWNLNSNQPQHF.

This sequence joins TRBV4-1 and TRBJ2-7; D uncertain. The CDR3 is 14 residues long. Germline V gene data show CDR1 as MGHRA and CDR2 as YSYEKL. V gave up 1 base and J gave up 5 bases, with 12 bases separating them. The CDR3 here is CASSQVSGRNEQYF. The DNA of the CDR3 is TGCGCCAGCAGCCAAGTCAGTGGAAGAAACGAGCAGTACTTC.

The gene calls are TRBV28 and TRBJ2-7, with a tentative D call TRBD2 (5 bases). Trimming cost V 4 bases and J 2 bases, with 15 bases left between them. The CDR3 covers 15 residues. Germline CDR1 is MDHEN and CDR2 is SYDVKM. Here the CDR3 reads CASSSGATRAYEQYF. The CDR3 DNA reads TGTGCCAGCAGTTCAGGAGCCACGAGGGCCTACGAGCAGTACTTC.

The chain carries TRBV20-1 and TRBJ1-1; perhaps TRBD1 as D (5 bases). Trimming left V 6 bases short and J 5 bases short, with 10 bases between. Germline lookup yields CDR1 DFQATT and CDR2 SNEGSKA (reference sequence). The CDR3 spans 11 residues. CDR3 bases: TGCAGTGCCTGGACACGAACTGAAGCTTTCTTT. It is translated as CSAWTRTEAFF.

This clone was found once. The V call is TRBV14, the J call TRBJ2-5; 9 bases align to TRBD1. Per germline, CDR1 SGHDN and CDR2 FVKESK. V was clipped by 4 bases and J by 6 bases; unmatched bases: 9. This CDR3 contains 15 residues. The CDR3 nucleotides read TGTGCCAGCAGCCGCCCCGGGACAGGGAAAAAGACCCAGTACTTC. Protein product: CASSRPGTGKKTQYF.

This clone was seen a single time. This sequence joins TRBV6-2 or TRBV6-3 and TRBJ2-7; D gene uncertain. This CDR3 comprises 13 residues. CDR1 is MNHEY, CDR2 SVGEGT, per germline. The V and J ends lost 6 bases and 7 bases respectively, with 16 bases between them. The CDR3 loop reads CASSIRPNREQYF. CDR3 nucleotides: TGTGCCAGCAGCATCAGACCCAACCGGGAGCAGTACTTC.

The V and J genes are TRBV5-1 and TRBJ2-3; TRBD2 matches 10 bases. Germline V CDR1 and CDR2: SGHRS, YFSETQ. The CDR3 is made up of 16 amino acids. CDR3 sequence (DNA): TGCCCCCGCAGCGGGGGGGATAGCGGGCAGACAGATACGCAGTATTTT. Its protein is CPRSGGDSGQTDTQYF.

Worth noting for this clone: Other DNA sequences in this sample translate to the same CDR3. Written as DNA, the CDR3 is TGTGCCAGTAGTATAACCGGGTCGAACACTGAAGCTTTCTTT. It is translated as CASSITGSNTEAFF. The genes are TRBV19 and TRBJ1-1; D remains ambiguous. The CDR3 contains 14 residues. Germline V gene sequence: CDR1 LNHDA, CDR2 SQIVND (reference sequence). Trimming took off 2 bases at V and 1 base at J, with 8 bases between the two ends. The whole variable domain, remainder taken from reference TRBV19 and TRBJ1-1, is DGGITQSPKYLFRKEGQNVTLSCEQNLNHDAMYWYRQDPGQGLRLIYYSQIVNDFQKGDIAEGYSVSREKKESFPLTVTSAQKNPTAFYLCASSITGSNTEAFFGQGTRLTVV.

This clone was recorded a few times. This chain uses TRBV30 with TRBJ1-1, with unresolved D. From germline, CDR1 is GTSNPN and CDR2 SVGIG (reference sequence). Between the trimmed V and J ends, which lost 4 bases and 0 bases, there was a span of 9 bases. CDR3 length: 13 amino acids. DNA for the CDR3: TGTGCCTGGAACGTCAAGATGAACACTGAAGCTTTCTTT. Encoded protein: CAWNVKMNTEAFF. The full variable domain, completed using reference TRBV30 and TRBJ1-1, is SQTIHQWPATLVQPVGSPLSLECTVEGTSNPNLYWYRQAAGRGLQLLFYSVGIGQISSEVPQNLSASRPQDRQFILSSKKLLLSDSGFYLCAWNVKMNTEAFFGQGTRLTVV.

The chain uses TRBV12-5 and TRBJ1-2; unclear D gene. The CDR3 covers 14 residues. Germline CDR1 reads LGHNT; CDR2 reads FRNRAP. V dropped 4 bases and J dropped 4 bases, with 13 bases sitting between them. The DNA for the CDR3 is TGTGCTAGTGGTTCGGACGGATTCGGCTATGGCTACACCTTC. Its translation: CASGSDGFGYGYTF.

This chain uses TRBV5-1 with TRBJ2-1; TRBD2 matches 8 bases. Per the germline V gene, CDR1 is SGHRS and CDR2 is YFSETQ. The J segment lost 1 base and the V segment lost 3 bases, leaving 9 bases of the junction unmatched. The CDR3 contains 17 residues. The CDR3, as DNA: TGCGCCAGCAGCTGGCCGATAGGCGGGGGGTCCTACAATGAGCAGTTCTTC. It codes for CASSWPIGGGSYNEQFF.

The chain joins TRBV10-3 to TRBJ1-2; D possibly corresponds to TRBD1 (6 bases). Between the trimmed V and J ends, which lost 10 bases and 1 base, there was a span of 13 bases. The CDR3 has 13 amino acids. Looked up from germline, CDR1 is ENHRY and CDR2 is SYGVKD. The DNA of the CDR3 is TGTGCCACTGGGGGCCACCTTAACTATGGCTACACCTTC. It is translated as CATGGHLNYGYTF.

V is TRBV25-1 and J is TRBJ2-1, with 13 bases that match TRBD2. The CDR3 totals 15 residues. Germline CDR1 and CDR2: MGHDK and SYGVNS. Trimming removed 6 bases from V and 4 bases from J; junction bases left unmatched: 3. The CDR3 bases are TGTGCCAGCAGGACTAGCGGGGGGATGTACAATGAGCAGTTCTTC. It is translated as CASRTSGGMYNEQFF.

V is TRBV6-5 and J is TRBJ1-3; maybe TRBD1 (6 bases). Germline lookup yields CDR1 MNHEY and CDR2 SVGAGI. V shed 2 bases and J shed 2 bases, with 10 bases lying between them. The CDR3 length is 15 residues. CDR3 nucleotides: TGTGCCAGCAGTTACATGGGGGCAGCTGGAAACACCATATATTTT. It codes for CASSYMGAAGNTIYF.

This clone has a single count. The chain uses TRBV5-4 and TRBJ1-1, with unresolved D. This CDR3 has 14 residues. Between the trimmed V and J ends, which lost 3 bases and 4 bases, there was a span of 13 bases. Germline V gene lookup returns CDR1 SGHNT and CDR2 YYREEE (reference sequence). The CDR3 here is CASSSWTPGTEAFF. CDR3 bases: TGTGCCAGCAGCTCCTGGACCCCGGGCACTGAAGCTTTCTTT.